This TCR beta chain appears in the sequencing data of a study of blood T cell repertoires in COVID-19. TCRdb's copy holds only in-frame clones and misses some; the assay was immunoSEQ multiplex PCR. The sample includes approximately 130,000 clones, 81% of them seen just once. Trimming took 1 base from V and 2 from J, leaving 9 bases between them. This CDR3 is 15 amino acids long. Germline V gene data show CDR1 as SGHTA and CDR2 as FQGNSA. This clone was detected once. The chain joins TRBV7-2 to TRBJ1-3; D perhaps matches TRBD1 (5 bases). The sample was peripheral blood. This sequence was found in a woman aged 55-69 years with active or convalescent COVID-19. CDR3 sequence reads: CASSLGGGTGNTIYF. The CDR3 region has the DNA TGTGCCAGCAGCTTAGGGGGGGGAACTGGAAACACCATATATTTT. The full variable domain, in which reference TRBV7-2 and TRBJ1-3 provide the parts outside the CDR3, is GAGVSQSPSNKVTEKGKDVELRCDPISGHTALYWYRQSLGQGLEFLIYFQGNSAPDKSGLPSDRFSAERTGGSVSTLTIQRTQQEDSAVYLCASSLGGGTGNTIYFGEGSWLTVV.